This T cell receptor (beta chain) was identified during a study of molecular identifiers for immune sequencing clone quantification. General study points: Whereas naive cells kept under 1% of molecules in clones above 20 RNA copies, such clones held over 97% in effectors.

As CD8+CD4-CCR7+CD45RA+ cells, naive CD8 T cells were sorted. Turning to this clonotype: Its antigen is unidentified.

For bulk TCR libraries, previously described methods and listed TCR primers were used. MiXCR, applied by TCRdb to the PCR reads, yields one record per CDR3 protein. The table includes approximately 500,000 distinct CDR3 sequences, about 26% detected once. V lost 2 bases to trimming and J lost 6 bases; unmatched junction nucleotides: 8. CDR1 and CDR2 from the germline V gene are DFQATT and SNEGSKA (reference sequence). CDR3 length: 14 amino acids. V gene TRBV20-1 combines with J gene TRBJ2-3; 7 bases align to TRBD2. Source material: naive CD8+ T cells from blood, with Jurkat cell RNA spiked in. Sample subset: FACS-sorted CD8+CD4-CCR7+CD45RA+ naive T cells. The clonotype originates from a human donor in good health. Some libraries in this study had Jurkat cell RNA spiked in. The DNA for the CDR3 is TGCAGTGCTAGAACGCGGGAGTCTTGGGATACGCAGTATTTT. Translation gives CSARTRESWDTQYF.